This entry features one T cell receptor (beta chain) sequence. The data stem from a study of tumour-infiltrating T cells in Burkitt lymphoma. Study in general: Overall and progression-free survival were predicted by productive clonality.

The protocol was immunoSEQ multiplex PCR, while the TCRdb copy is restricted to in-frame clones and leaves out a portion. This sample carries 14,000 or so clones, 30% of them seen once, and the ten largest clones take about 6%. Germline-derived CDR1 and CDR2 are SGHDT and YYEEEE. V was pared by 0 bases and J by 1 base, with 16 bases between. CDR3 length: 17 residues. This sequence originates from a human donor with diffuse large B-cell lymphoma. The chain employs TRBV5-6 and TRBJ1-1; D not resolved. Sequencing was performed on tumor tissue. The CDR3 reads CASSLVRADPENTEAFF. CDR3 nucleotides: TGTGCCAGCAGCTTGGTTAGGGCAGATCCTGAGAACACTGAAGCTTTCTTT. Full variable domain (outside the CDR3, taken from reference TRBV5-6 and TRBJ1-1): DAGVTQSPTHLIKTRGQQVTLRCSPKSGHDTVSWYQQALGQGPQFIFQYYEEEERQRGNFPDRFSGHQFPNYSSELNVNALLLGDSALYLCASSLVRADPENTEAFFGQGTRLTVV.